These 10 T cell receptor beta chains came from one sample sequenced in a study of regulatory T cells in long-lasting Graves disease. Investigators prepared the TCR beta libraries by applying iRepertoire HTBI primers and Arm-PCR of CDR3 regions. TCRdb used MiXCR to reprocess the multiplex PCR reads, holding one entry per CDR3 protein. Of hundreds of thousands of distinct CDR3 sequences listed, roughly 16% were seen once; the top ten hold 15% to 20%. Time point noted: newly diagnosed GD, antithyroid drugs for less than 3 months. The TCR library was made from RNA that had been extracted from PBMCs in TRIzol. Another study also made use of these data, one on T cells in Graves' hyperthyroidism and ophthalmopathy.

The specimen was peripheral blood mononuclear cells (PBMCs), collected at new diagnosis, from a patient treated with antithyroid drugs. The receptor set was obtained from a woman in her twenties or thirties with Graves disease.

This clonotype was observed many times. In DNA, the CDR3 is TGTGCCAGCATCCCGTCCGACCGCCGTAGCGAGCAGTACTTC. This sequence encodes CASIPSDRRSEQYF. The chain couples TRBV3-1 to TRBJ2-7, with no clear D. CDR1 and CDR2 from the germline V gene are LGHDT and YNNKEL (reference sequence). V was cut by 7 bases and J by 6 bases, with 19 bases left in between. CDR3 length: 14 residues.

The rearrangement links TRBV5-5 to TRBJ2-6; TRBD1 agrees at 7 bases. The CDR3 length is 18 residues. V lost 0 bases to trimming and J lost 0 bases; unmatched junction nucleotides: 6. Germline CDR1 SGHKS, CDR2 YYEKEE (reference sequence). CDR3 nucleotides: TGTGCCAGCAGCTTGGAGGGGACAGCGGACTCTGGGGCCAACGTCCTGACTTTC. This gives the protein CASSLEGTADSGANVLTF.

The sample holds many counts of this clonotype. This CDR3 reads CASSPGDRNKDTQYF. In DNA, the CDR3 is TGTGCCAGCAGCCCCGGGGACAGAAATAAAGATACGCAGTATTTT. V and J are TRBV7-9 and TRBJ2-3; TRBD1 agrees at 7 bases. The CDR3 loop spans 15 amino acids. Trimming took 5 bases from V and 5 from J; bases not matched to a gene: 10. Per germline, CDR1 SEHNR and CDR2 FQNEAQ (reference sequence).

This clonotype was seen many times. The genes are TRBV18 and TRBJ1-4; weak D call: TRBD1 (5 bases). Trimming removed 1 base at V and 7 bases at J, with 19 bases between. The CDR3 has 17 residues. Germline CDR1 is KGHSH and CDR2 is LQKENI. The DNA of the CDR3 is TGTGCCAGCTCACCACAAGTCCCCCCAGGGTCCCGTGAAAAACTGTTTTTT. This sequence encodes CASSPQVPPGSREKLFF.

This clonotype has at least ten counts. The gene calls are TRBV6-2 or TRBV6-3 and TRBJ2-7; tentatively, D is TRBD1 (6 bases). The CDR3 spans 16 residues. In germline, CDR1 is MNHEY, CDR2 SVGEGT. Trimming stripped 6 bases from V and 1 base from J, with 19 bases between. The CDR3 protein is CASSRDTATRSYEQYF. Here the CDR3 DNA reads TGTGCCAGCAGCCGGGACACGGCAACCAGGTCCTACGAGCAGTACTTC.

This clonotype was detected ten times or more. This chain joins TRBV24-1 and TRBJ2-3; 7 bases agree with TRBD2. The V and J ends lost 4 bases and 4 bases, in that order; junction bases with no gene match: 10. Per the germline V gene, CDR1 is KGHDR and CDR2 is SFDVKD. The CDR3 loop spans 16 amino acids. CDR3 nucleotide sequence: TGTGCCACCAGTGACCCGGGGGGTTTTGAAGCAGATACGCAGTATTTT. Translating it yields CATSDPGGFEADTQYF.

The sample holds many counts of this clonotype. Here the CDR3 DNA reads TGTGCCAGCAGTGTGGACAGGGAAGCTTTCTTT. It yields the protein CASSVDREAFF. The J gene is TRBJ1-1, the V gene TRBV25-1; 7 bases agree with TRBD1. The germline V gene encodes CDR1 MGHDK and CDR2 SYGVNS. This CDR3 is 11 amino acids long. V dropped 4 bases and J dropped 8; count of bases not matched to a gene: 1.

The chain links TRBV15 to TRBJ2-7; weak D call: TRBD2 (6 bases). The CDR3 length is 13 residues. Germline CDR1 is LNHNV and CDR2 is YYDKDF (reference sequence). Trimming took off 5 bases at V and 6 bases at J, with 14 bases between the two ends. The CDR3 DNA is TGTGCCACCAGCGCGGGACTGGGATTCGAGCAGTACTTC. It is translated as CATSAGLGFEQYF. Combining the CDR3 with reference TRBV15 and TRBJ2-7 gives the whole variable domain DAMVIQNPRYQVTQFGKPVTLSCSQTLNHNVMYWYQQKSSQAPKLLFHYYDKDFNNEADTPDNFQSRRPNTSFCFLDIRSPGLGDTAMYLCATSAGLGFEQYFGPGTRLTVT.

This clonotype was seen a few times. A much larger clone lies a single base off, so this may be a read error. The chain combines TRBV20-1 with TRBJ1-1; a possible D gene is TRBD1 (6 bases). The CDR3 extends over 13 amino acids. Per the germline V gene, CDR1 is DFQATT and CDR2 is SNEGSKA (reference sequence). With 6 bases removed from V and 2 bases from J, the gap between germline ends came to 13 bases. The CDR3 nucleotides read TGCAGTGCGCCTGGACAGAGAAACACTGAAGCTTTCTTT. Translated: CSAPGQRNTEAFF.

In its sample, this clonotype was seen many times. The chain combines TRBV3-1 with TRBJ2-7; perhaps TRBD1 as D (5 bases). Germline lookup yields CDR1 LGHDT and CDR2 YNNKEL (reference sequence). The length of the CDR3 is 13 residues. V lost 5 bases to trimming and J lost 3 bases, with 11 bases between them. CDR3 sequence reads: CASSLLTGYEQYF. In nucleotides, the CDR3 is TGTGCCAGCAGCTTACTAACAGGCTACGAGCAGTACTTC.